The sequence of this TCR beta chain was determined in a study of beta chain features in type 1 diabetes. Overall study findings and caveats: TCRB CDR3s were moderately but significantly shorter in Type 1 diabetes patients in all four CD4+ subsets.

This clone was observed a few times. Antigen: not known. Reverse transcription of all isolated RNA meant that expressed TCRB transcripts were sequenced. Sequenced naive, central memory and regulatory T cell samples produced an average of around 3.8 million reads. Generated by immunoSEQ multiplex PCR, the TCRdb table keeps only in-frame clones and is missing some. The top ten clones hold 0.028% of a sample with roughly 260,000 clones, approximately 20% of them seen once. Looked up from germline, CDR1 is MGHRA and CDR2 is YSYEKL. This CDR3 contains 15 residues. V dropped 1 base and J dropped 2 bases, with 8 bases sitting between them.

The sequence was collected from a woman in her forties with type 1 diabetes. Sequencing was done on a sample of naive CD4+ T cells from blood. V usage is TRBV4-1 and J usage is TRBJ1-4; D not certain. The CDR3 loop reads CASSQGSATNEKLFF. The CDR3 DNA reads TGCGCCAGCAGCCAAGGAAGCGCGACTAATGAAAAACTGTTTTTT.